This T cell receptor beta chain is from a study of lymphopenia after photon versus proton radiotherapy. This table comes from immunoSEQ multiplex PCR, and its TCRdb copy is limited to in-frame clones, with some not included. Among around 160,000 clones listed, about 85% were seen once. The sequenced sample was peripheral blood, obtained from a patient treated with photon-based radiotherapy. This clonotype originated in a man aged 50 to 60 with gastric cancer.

Written as DNA, the CDR3 is TGCAGCGTTACCCCTGGACGGGAGGGGCGGGAGACCCAGTACTTC. Translation: CSVTPGREGRETQYF. V usage is TRBV29-1 and J usage is TRBJ2-5; 8 bases match TRBD2. The CDR3 has 15 amino acids. Germline V gene data show CDR1 as SQVTM and CDR2 as ANQGSEA. V was pared by 5 bases and J by 5 bases, with 13 bases of the junction left unmatched.